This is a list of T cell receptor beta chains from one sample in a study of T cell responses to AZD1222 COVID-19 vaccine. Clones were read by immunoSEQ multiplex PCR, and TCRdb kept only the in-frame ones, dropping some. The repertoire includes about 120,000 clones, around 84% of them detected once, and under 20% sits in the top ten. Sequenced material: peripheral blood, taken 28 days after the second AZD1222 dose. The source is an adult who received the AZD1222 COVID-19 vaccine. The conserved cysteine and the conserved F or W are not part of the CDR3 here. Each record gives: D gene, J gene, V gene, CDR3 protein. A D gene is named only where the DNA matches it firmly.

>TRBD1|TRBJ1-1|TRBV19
ASSWTGDTEAF
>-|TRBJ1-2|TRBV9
ASSVVLGGEYGYT
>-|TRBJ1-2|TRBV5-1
ASSLEESWGYT
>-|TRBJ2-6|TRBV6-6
ASSPIRGQRSSGANVLT
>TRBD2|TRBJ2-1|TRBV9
ASSLGLAGEGEQF
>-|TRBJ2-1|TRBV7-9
ASSFERWYNEQF
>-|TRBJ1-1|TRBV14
ASSHHQRDTEAF
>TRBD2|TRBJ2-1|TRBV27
ASSFGAGGYNEQF
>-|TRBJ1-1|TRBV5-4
ASSPGGDGEAF
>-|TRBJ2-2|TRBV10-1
ASSEGVTDTGELF
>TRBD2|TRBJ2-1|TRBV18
ASSPLFTSGSGYRGF
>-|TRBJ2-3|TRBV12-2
ASRFLRDKGDTQY
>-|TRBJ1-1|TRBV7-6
ASSSTGSYTEAF
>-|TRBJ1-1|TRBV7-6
ASSLEKGQAF
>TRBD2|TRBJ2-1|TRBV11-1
ASSLEGLGDNEQF
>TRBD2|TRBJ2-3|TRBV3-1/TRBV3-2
ASSQAGGGTDTQY
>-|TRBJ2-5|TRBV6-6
ASSYLTLQETQY
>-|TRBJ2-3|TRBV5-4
ASSLGRGTDTQY
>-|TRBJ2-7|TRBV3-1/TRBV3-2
ASSQDRYEQY
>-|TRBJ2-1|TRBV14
ASSQDEQDLNNEQF
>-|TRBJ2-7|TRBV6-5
ASSYLSGRFYEQY
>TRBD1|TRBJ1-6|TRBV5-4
ASSTGQGLTNSPLH
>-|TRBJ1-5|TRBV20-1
SASWGLEPQH
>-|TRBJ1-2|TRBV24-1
ATSPGYYT
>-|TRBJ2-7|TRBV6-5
ASTGYEQY
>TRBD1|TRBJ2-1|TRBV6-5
ASRNRDSFYEQF
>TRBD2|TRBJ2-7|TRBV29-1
SVVLASYEQY
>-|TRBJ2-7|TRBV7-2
ASSFLGTASYEQY
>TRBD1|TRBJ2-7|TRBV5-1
ASSTGQGAHEQY
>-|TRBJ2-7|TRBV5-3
ARSLPAVPHEQY
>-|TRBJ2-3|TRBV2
ASSEMASGTDTQY
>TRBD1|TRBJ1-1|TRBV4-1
ASSQNNFAQGANTEAF
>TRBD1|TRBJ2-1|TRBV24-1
ATSPRDRGYNEQF
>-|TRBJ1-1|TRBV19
ASSTKGMGRGDPEAF
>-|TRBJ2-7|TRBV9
ASSLDWSPSYEQY
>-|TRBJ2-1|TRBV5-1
ASSLGGETYHNEQF
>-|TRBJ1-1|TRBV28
ASSLGWGNTEAF
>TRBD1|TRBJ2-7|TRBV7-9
ASSSRQGAGYEQY
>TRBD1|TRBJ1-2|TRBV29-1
SVTDRVDYGYT